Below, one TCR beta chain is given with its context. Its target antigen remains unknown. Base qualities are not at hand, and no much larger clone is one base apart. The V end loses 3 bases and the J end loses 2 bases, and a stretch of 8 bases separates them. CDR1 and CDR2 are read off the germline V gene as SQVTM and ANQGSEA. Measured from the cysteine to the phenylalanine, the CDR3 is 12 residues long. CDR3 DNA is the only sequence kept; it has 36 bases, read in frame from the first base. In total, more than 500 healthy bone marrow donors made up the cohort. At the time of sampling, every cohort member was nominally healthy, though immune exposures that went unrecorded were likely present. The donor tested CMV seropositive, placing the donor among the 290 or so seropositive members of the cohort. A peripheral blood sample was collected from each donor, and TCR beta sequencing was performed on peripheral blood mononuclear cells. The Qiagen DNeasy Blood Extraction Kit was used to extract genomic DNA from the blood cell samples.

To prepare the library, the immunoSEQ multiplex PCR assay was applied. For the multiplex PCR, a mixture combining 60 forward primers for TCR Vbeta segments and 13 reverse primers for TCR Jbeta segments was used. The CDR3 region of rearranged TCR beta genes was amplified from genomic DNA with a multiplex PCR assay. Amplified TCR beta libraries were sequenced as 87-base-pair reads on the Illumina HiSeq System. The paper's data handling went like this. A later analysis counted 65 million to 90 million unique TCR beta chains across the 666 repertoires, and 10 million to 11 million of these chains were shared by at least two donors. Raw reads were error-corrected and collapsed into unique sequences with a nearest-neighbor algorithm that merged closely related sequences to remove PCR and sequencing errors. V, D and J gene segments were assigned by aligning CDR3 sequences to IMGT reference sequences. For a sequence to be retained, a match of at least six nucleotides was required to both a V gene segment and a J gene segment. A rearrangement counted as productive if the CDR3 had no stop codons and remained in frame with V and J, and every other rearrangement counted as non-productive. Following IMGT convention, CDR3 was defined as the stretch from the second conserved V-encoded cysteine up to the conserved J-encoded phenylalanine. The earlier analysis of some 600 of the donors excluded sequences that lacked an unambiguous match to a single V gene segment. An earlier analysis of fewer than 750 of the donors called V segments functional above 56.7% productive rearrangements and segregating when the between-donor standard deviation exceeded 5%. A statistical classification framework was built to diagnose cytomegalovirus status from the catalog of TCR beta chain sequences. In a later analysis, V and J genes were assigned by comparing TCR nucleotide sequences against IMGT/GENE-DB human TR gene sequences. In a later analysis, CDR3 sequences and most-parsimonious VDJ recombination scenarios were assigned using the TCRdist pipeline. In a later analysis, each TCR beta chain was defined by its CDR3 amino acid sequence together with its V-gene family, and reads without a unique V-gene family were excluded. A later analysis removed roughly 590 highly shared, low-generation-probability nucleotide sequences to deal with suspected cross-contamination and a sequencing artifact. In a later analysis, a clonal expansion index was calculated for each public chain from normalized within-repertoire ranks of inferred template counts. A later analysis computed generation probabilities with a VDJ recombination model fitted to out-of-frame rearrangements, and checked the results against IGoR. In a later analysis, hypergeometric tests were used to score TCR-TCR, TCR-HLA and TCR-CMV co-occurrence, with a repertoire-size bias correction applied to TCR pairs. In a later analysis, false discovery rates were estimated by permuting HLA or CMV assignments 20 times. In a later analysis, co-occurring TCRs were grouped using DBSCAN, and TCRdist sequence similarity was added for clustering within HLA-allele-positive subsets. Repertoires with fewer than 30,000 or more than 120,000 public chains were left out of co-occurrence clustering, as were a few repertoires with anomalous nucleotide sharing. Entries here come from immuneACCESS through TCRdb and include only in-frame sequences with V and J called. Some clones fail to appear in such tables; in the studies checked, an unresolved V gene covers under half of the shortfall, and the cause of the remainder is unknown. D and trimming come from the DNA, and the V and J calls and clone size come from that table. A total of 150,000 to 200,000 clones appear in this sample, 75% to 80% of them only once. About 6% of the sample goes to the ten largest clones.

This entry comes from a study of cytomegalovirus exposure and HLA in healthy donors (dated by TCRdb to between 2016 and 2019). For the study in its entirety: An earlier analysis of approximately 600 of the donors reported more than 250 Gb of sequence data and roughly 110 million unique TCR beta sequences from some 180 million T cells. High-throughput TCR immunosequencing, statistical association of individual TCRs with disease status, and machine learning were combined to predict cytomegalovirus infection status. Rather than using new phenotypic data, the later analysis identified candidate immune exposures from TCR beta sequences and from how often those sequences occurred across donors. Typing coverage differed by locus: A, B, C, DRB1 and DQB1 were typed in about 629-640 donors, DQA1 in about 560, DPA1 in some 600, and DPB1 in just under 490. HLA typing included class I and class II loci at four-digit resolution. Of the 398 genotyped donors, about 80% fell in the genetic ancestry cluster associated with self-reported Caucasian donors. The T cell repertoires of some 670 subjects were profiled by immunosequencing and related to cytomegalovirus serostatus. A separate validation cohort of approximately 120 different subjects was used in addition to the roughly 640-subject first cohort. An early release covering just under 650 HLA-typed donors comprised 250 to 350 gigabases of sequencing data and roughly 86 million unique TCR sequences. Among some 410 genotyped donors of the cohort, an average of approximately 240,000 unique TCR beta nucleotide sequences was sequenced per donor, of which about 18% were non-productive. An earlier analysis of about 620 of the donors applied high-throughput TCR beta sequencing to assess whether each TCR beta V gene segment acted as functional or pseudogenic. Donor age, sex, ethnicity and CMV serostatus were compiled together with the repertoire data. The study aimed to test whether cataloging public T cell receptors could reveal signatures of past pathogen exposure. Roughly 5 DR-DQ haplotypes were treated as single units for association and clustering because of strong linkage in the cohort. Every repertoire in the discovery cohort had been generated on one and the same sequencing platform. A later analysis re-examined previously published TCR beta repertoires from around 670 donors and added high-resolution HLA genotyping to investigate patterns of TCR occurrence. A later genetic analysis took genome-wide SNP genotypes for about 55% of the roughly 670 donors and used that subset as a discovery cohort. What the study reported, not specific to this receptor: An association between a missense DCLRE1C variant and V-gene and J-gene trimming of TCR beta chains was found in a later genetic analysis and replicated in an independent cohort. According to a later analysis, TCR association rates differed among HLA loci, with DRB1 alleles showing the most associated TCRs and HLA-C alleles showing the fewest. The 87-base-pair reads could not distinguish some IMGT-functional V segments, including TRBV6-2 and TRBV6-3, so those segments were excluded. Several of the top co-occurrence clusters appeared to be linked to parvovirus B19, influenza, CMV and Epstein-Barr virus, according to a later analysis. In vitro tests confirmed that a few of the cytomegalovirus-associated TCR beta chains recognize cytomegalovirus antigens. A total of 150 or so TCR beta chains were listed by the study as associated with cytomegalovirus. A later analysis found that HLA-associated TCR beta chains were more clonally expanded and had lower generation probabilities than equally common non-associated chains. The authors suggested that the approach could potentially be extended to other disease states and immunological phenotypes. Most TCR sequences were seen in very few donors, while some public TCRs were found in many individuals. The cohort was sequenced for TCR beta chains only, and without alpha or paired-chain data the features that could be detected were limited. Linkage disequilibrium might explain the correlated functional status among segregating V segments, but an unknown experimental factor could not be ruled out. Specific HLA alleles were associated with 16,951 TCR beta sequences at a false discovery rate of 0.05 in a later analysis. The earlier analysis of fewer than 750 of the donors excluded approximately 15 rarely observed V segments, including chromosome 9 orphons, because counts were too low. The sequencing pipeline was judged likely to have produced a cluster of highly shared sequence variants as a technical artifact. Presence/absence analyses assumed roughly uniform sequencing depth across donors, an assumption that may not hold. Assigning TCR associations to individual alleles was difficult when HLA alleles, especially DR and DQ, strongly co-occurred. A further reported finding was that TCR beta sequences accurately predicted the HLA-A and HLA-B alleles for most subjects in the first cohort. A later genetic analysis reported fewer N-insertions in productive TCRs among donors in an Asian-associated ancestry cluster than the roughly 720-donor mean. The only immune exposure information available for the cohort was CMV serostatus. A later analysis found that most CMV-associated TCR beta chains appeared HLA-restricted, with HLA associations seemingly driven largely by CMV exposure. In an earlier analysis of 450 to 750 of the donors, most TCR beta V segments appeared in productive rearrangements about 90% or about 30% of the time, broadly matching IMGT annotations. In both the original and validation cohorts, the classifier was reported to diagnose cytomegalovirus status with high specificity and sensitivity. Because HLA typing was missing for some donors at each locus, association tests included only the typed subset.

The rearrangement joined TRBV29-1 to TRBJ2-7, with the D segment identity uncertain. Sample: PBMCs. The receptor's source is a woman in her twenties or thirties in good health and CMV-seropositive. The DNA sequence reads TGCAGCGTTGACAGGTTAGCCTACGAGCAGTACTTC. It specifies CSVDRLAYEQYF.